Included here is one T cell receptor (beta chain) sequence, with context. The antigen is undetermined. Each CDR3 protein is one row after TCRdb ran MiXCR on the 5' RACE reads. The table lists over 250,000 distinct CDR3 sequences, roughly 3.9% of them singletons. The sample originates from a study of T cells after yellow fever vaccination. Study results and limitations: Some clonotypes were seen in both the CD4 and the CD8 compartments. These made up a small share and likely arose from convergent recombination. The bulk population could contribute abundant contaminating clonotypes to FACS-sorted repertoires. The study re-detected most primary-vaccination clones after the booster (roughly 96% CD4, roughly 91% CD8).

Per germline, CDR1 SGHTA and CDR2 FQGNSA. The CDR3 extends over 15 amino acids. Trimming removed 5 bases from V and 3 bases from J; junction bases left unmatched: 5. Material: PBMCs, obtained 5 days after the yellow fever booster vaccination. The clonotype comes from a man between 18 and 35 years old who received the YFV17D yellow fever vaccine. The gene calls are TRBV7-2 and TRBJ1-5, with 9 bases lining up with TRBD1. The CDR3 nucleotides are TGTGCCAGCAGCCTTTGGACAGGGGACAATCAGCCCCAGCATTTT. Translating it yields CASSLWTGDNQPQHF.